This T cell receptor (beta chain) was identified during a study of identical twins. This clonotype was seen many times. The CDR3 is 16 residues long. Germline V gene lookup returns CDR1 MNHEY and CDR2 SVGEGT. The ends were cut back, 6 bases at V and 0 bases at J, with 12 bases in the middle. TCRdb itself ran the 5' RACE reads through MiXCR, one entry per CDR3 protein. The sample gives 450,000 or so distinct CDR3 sequences, approximately 15% of which show up once; roughly 0.5% is in the top ten. These records were also assigned to another study, of yellow fever vaccine responses in identical twins.

The sequencing sample was made of CD4+ T cells sorted from blood. The V gene is TRBV6-2 or TRBV6-3, the J gene TRBJ2-6, with D tentatively TRBD1 (6 bases). The receptor was isolated from a woman between 18 and 29 years old in good health. CDR3 protein: CASSSQGFSGANVLTF. The DNA of the CDR3 is TGTGCCAGCAGCTCTCAGGGGTTCTCTGGGGCCAACGTCCTGACTTTC.